This paragraph covers one TCR beta chain sequence. Its specificity is not known. Sequencing was performed with immunoSEQ multiplex PCR; in TCRdb, only in-frame clones are kept and a portion is missing. This sample carries 300,000 to 400,000 clones, roughly 94% of them seen once, and the ten largest clones take around 4%. The CDR3 extends over 11 amino acids. Per the germline V gene, CDR1 is LGHDT and CDR2 is YNNKEL (reference sequence). The germline V and J ends were trimmed by 4 bases and 2 bases, with 2 bases remaining between them. This sample was taken from a study of Ad26.COV2.S vaccination and SARS-CoV-2 variants. Study-wide results and caveats: Placebo recipients showed lower spike-specific TCR breadth than vaccinees. Total responses of T cells may have been underestimated by the analyses of TCR breadth and depth. Placebo and vaccine recipients had non-spike TCR breadth that was similar. Breadth, reportedly substantial, characterized the spike-specific CD8+ and CD4+ T cell responses after vaccination.

The specimen was peripheral blood, collected after recovery from COVID-19. The sequence was obtained from a human donor who had recovered from COVID-19. The rearrangement links TRBV3-1 (or the pseudogene TRBV3-2) to TRBJ2-5; D gene uncertain. In nucleotides, the CDR3 is TGTGCCAGCAGCCTTCAAGAGACCCAGTACTTC. Translating gives CASSLQETQYF.